This T cell receptor beta chain was recorded in a study of T cells in Graves' hyperthyroidism and ophthalmopathy. Amplified regions were TCR beta CDR3 sequences from RNA transcripts. When the TCR CDR3 underwent first-round RT-PCR, the HTBI primer set was used. MiXCR, run by TCRdb on the multiplex PCR reads, gives a single entry per CDR3 protein. The table includes 450,000 to 700,000 distinct CDR3 sequences, around 42% detected once. Study-level points and caveats: The majority of expanded thyroid clonotypes above 0.001 also appeared in blood.

CDR1 SEHNR and CDR2 FQNEAQ come from the germline V gene (reference sequence). CDR3 length: 12 residues. Trimming took 9 bases from V and 5 from J, leaving 13 bases between them. Points on this clonotype: Its antigen is unidentified.

The sample comprised peripheral blood or thyroid tissue (not recorded which). The V call is TRBV7-9, the J call TRBJ1-2, with D perhaps matching TRBD1 (6 bases). This sequence originates from an adult woman with Graves' disease, either hyperthyroidism or ophthalmopathy (not recorded which). The CDR3 coding sequence is TGTGCCAGTAGCACCAGGGGTTATGGCTACACCTTC. Amino acids: CASSTRGYGYTF.